The clone carrying this T cell receptor beta chain was detected once. This record belongs to a study of blood T cell repertoires in COVID-19. Study background: The origin of the acute and convalescent COVID-19 samples was the United States, Italy and Spain. Sample material is recorded as cDNA or gDNA derived from T cells, B-cell-depleted T cells, or PBMCs.

Original processing methods: The authors estimated nucleated cell counts from reference gene primer amplification. Sequenced by immunoSEQ multiplex PCR; TCRdb stores in-frame clones only, minus some. The DNA gave D and trimming, while V, J and clone size come from that table. The sample lists tens of thousands of clones; 70% to 90% were seen once. Trimming pared 0 bases from V and 6 bases from J, leaving 8 bases between. The germline V gene encodes CDR1 SGHTA and CDR2 FQGTGA. This CDR3 has 14 amino acids. The genes are TRBV7-3 and TRBJ2-2, with TRBD2 as a possible D gene (5 bases). The TCR sequence derives from a man aged 55-75 years with acute or convalescent COVID-19. The material sequenced was peripheral blood. The CDR3 sequence: CASSLTTGAGELFF. CDR3 nucleotides: TGTGCCAGCAGCTTAACGACCGGGGCCGGGGAGCTGTTTTTT.